The clone carrying this TCR beta chain was observed many times. No antigen is known for it. The sample comes from a study of T cells in Graves' hyperthyroidism and ophthalmopathy. The J segment lost 4 bases and the V segment lost 1 base, leaving 10 bases of the junction unmatched. This CDR3 has 16 residues. CDR1 and CDR2 from the germline V gene are DFQATT and SNEGSKA (reference sequence). Regions amplified from RNA transcripts were the TCR beta CDR3 regions. Carried out on the TCR CDR3, a first-round RT-PCR used the HTBI primer set. MiXCR, run by TCRdb on the multiplex PCR reads, gives a single entry per CDR3 protein. Among 550,000 to 850,000 distinct CDR3 sequences, 18% were seen once, and the ten largest hold 16%. Study results and caveats: Clonotypes that were expanded in thyroid above 0.001 mostly appeared in blood too.

The clonotype was recovered from a woman aged 45-65 years with Graves' hyperthyroidism that later progressed to Graves' ophthalmopathy. V gene TRBV20-1 combines with J gene TRBJ2-3; 8 nucleotides match TRBD1. The sequenced material came from blood. The CDR3 nucleotides are TGCAGTGCTAGAGTCCCCCGACAGGGGTGGGCAGATACGCAGTATTTT. Its protein product is CSARVPRQGWADTQYF.